This T cell receptor beta chain was sequenced during a study of graft-versus-host responses after intestinal transplantation. Study-level information: Recipients underwent multivisceral, liver-intestinal, or isolated intestinal transplants. The whole recipient group had anti-thymocyte globulin induction followed by tacrolimus and steroids for two to three years. Broader study findings: Ileal or blood samples showed some GvH clones first, and such clones were also found in recipient marrow. Allografts carried high graft-versus-host to host-versus-graft clonal ratios in patients having graft-donor T cell macrochimerism.

Clones were read by immunoSEQ multiplex PCR, and TCRdb kept only the in-frame ones, dropping some. The table lists 15,000 to 20,000 clones, 82% of them singletons. V was cut by 0 bases and J by 7 bases, with 15 bases left in between. The CDR3 extends over 15 amino acids. The germline V gene has CDR1 MGHRA and CDR2 YSYEKL. The authors processed graft tissue to release intraepithelial and lamina propria lymphocytes. In regard to this clone: Its antigen remains unidentified.

The receptor comes from a human patient who received an intestinal transplant, so some T cells may come from the graft donor. This material consisted of ileum tissue, taken 17 days after transplant. This sequence joins TRBV4-1 and TRBJ2-5; D is perhaps TRBD2 (5 bases). The CDR3 nucleotides are TGCGCCAGCAGCCAAGACCTTGCGGGCCTAGGGACCCAGTACTTC. This codes for CASSQDLAGLGTQYF.